This T cell receptor beta chain was captured in a study of CD8+ T cells in alopecia areata. Study-wide results and caveats: Patients shared TCRs less clearly than mice did, possibly for HLA-related reasons. Affected lesional scalp, above all in alopecia totalis/universalis, was more clonal than normal scalp. Sequences from scalp samples also cover resident alphabeta T cells of normal skin.

Sequencing used cDNA as its template, made by extracting RNA and reverse transcribing it. TCRdb's copy holds only in-frame clones and misses some; the assay was immunoSEQ multiplex PCR. In the table there are more than 95,000 clones, 55% of which are singletons. On this clone itself: Antigen unknown.

The researchers isolated CD4+ and CD8+ T cells from PBMCs by sorting. The CDR3 extends over 14 amino acids. Germline V CDR1 and CDR2: MDHEN, SYDVKM. J gave up 5 bases and V 5 bases, and 6 bases lay outside the gene matches. The sample was CD4+ T cells sorted from blood. This chain links TRBV28 with TRBJ2-3, with 8 bases that match TRBD2. The TCR sequence derives from a human donor in good health. The CDR3 DNA sequence: TGTGCCAGCAGTCGGGGGGGCCGCGGAGATACGCAGTATTTT. It codes for CASSRGGRGDTQYF.